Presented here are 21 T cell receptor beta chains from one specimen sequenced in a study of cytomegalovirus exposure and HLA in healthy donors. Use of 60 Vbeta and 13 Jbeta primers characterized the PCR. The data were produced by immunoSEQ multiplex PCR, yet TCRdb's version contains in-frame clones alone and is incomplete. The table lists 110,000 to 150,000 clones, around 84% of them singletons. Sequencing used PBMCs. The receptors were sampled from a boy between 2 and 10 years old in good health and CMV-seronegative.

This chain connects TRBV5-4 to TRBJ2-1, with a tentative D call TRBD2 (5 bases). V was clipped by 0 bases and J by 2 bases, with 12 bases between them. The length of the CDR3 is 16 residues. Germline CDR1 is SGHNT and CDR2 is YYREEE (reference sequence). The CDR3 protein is CASSLGFSAAYNEQFF. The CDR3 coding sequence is TGTGCCAGCAGCTTGGGGTTTAGCGCCGCCTACAATGAGCAGTTCTTC.

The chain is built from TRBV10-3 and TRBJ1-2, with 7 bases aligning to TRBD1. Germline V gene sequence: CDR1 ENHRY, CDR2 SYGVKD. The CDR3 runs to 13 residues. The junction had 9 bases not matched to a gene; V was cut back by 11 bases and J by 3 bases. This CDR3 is CAAKGANDYGYTF. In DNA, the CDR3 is TGTGCCGCCAAGGGGGCTAACGACTATGGCTACACCTTC.

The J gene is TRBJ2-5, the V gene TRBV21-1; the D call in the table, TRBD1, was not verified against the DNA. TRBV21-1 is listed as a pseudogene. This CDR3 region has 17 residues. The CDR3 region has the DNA TGTGCCAGCAGCAAGAGAACTGGGGCAGCACTCCAAGAGACCCAGTACTTC. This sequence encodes CASSKRTGAALQETQYF.

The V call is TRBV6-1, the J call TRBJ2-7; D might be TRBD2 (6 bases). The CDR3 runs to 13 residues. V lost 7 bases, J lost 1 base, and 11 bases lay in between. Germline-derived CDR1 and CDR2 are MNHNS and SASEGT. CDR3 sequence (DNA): TGTGCCAGCATCCTTAGCGGATCCTACGAGCAGTACTTC. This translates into CASILSGSYEQYF.

CDR3 loop: CASSYPGQGAAGELFF. In DNA, the CDR3 is TGTGCCAGCAGTTACCCGGGACAGGGGGCGGCCGGGGAGCTGTTTTTT. This chain uses TRBV6-6 with TRBJ2-2, with 12 bases identical to TRBD1. The germline V gene encodes CDR1 MNHNY and CDR2 SVGAGI (reference sequence). The CDR3 extends over 16 amino acids. The ends lost 2 bases at V and 6 bases at J; junction bases unmatched: 4.

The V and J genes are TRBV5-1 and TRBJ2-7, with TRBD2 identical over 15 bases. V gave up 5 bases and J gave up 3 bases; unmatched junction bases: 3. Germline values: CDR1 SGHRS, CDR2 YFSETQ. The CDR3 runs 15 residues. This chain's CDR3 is CASRQGLAGGYEQYF. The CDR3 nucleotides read TGCGCCAGCAGGCAGGGACTAGCGGGAGGCTACGAGCAGTACTTC.

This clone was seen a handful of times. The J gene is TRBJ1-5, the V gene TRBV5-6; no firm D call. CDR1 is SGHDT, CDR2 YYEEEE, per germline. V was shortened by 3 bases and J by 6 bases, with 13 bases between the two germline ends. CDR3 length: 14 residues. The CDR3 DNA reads TGTGCCAGCAGCTCTCGAGTCTTGTCTCAGCCCCAGCATTTT. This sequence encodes CASSSRVLSQPQHF.

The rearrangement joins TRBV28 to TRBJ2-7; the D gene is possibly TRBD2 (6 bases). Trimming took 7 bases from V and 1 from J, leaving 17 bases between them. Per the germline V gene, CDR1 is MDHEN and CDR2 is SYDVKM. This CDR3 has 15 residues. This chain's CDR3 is CASTSTSRPSYEQYF. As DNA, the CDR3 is TGTGCCAGCACCTCGACTAGTAGGCCTTCCTACGAGCAGTACTTC.

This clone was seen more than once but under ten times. The CDR3 region is CASHGGTGDYEQYF. The CDR3 nucleotides are TGTGCCAGCCACGGGGGGACAGGGGACTACGAGCAGTACTTC. The chain employs TRBV5-8 and TRBJ2-7; TRBD1 matches at 10 bases. V gave up 7 bases and J gave up 3 bases; unmatched junction bases: 7. Germline V gene data show CDR1 as SGHTS and CDR2 as YDEGEE. The CDR3 totals 14 residues.

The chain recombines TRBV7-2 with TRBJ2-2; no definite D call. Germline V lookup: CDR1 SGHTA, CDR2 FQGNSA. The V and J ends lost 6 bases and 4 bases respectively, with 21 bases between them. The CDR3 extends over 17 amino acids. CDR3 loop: CASSINSRIGITGELFF. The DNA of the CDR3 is TGTGCCAGCAGTATCAACAGTAGGATAGGAATCACCGGGGAGCTGTTTTTT. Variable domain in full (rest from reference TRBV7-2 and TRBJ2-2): GAGVSQSPSNKVTEKGKDVELRCDPISGHTALYWYRQSLGQGLEFLIYFQGNSAPDKSGLPSDRFSAERTGGSVSTLTIQRTQQEDSAVYLCASSINSRIGITGELFFGEGSRLTVL.

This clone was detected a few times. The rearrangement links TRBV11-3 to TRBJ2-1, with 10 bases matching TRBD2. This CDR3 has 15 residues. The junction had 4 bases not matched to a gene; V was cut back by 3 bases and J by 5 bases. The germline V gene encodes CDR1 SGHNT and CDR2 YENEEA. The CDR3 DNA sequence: TGTGCCAGCAGCTTCCAACTAGCGGGGAACAATGAGCAGTTCTTC. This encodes CASSFQLAGNNEQFF.

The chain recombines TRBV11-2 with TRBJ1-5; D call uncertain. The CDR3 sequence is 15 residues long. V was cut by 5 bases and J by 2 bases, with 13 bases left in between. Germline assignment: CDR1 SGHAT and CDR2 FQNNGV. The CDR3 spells CASSARESGNQPQHF. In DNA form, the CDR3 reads TGTGCCAGCAGCGCCCGGGAGTCGGGCAATCAGCCCCAGCATTTT. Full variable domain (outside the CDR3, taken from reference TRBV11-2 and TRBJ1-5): EAGVAQSPRYKIIEKRQSVAFWCNPISGHATLYWYQQILGQGPKLLIQFQNNGVVDDSQLPKDRFSAERLKGVDSTLKIQPAKLEDSAVYLCASSARESGNQPQHFGDGTRLSIL.

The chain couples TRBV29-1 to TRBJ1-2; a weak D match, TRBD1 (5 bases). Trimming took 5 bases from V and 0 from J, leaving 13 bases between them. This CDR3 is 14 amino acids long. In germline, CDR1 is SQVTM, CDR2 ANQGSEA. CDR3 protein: CSVQATVANYGYTF. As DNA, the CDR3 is TGCAGCGTTCAAGCGACAGTAGCTAACTATGGCTACACCTTC.

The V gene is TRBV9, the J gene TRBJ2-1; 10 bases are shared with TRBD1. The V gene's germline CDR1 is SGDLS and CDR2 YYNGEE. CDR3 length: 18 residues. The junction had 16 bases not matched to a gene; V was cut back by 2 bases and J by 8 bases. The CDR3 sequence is CASSVSPAPGTGVDEQFF. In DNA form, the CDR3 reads TGTGCCAGCAGCGTCTCACCCGCCCCCGGGACAGGGGTCGATGAGCAGTTCTTC.

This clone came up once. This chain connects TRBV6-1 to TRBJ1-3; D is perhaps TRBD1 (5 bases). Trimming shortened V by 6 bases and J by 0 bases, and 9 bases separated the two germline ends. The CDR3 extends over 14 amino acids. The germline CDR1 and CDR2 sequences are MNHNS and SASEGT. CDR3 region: CASRTQVSGNTIYF. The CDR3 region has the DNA TGTGCCAGCAGAACACAGGTCTCTGGAAACACCATATATTTT.

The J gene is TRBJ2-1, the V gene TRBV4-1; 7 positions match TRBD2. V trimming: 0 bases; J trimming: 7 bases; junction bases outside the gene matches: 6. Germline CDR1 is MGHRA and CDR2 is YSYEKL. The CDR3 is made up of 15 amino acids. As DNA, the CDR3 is TGCGCCAGCAGCCAAGAGGGGGGAGGGATGAATGAGCAGTTCTTC. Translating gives CASSQEGGGMNEQFF.

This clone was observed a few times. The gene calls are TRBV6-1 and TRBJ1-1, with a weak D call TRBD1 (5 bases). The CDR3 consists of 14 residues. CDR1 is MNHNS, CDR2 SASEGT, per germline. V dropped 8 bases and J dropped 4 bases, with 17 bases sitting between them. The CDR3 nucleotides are TGTGCCAGCCGTTTAATTCCAGGGTTCACTGAAGCTTTCTTT. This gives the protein CASRLIPGFTEAFF.

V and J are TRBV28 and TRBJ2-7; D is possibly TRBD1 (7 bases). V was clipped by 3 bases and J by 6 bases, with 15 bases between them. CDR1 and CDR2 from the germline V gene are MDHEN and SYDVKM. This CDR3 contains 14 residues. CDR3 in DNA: TGTGCCAGCAGTTTGGGTCAGGGGGGTTTCGAGCAGTACTTC. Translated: CASSLGQGGFEQYF.

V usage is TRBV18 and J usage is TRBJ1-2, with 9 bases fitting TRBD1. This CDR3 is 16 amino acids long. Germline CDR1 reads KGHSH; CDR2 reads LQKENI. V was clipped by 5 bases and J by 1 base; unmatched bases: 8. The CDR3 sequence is CASSKGQGRSNYGYTF. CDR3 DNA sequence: TGTGCCAGCTCAAAGGGACAGGGCAGGAGTAACTATGGCTACACCTTC.

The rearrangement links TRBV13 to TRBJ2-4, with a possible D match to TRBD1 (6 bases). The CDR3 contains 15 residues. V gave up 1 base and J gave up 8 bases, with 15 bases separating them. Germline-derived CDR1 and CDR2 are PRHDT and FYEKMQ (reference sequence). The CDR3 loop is CASSLDLQGRDIQYF. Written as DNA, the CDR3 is TGTGCCAGCAGCTTAGACCTGCAGGGGCGAGACATTCAGTACTTC.

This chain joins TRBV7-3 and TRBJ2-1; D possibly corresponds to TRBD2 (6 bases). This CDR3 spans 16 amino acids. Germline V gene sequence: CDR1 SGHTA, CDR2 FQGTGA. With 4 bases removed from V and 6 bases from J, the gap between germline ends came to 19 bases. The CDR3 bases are TGTGCCAGCAGCTCCCTGACTAGTAGCCCGATCAATGAGCAGTTCTTC. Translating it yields CASSSLTSSPINEQFF. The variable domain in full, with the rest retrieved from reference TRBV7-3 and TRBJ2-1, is GAGVSQTPSNKVTEKGKYVELRCDPISGHTALYWYRQSLGQGPEFLIYFQGTGAADDSGLPNDRFFAVRPEGSVSTLKIQRTERGDSAVYLCASSSLTSSPINEQFFGPGTRLTVL.